This T cell receptor beta chain was profiled in a study of blood T cell repertoires in COVID-19. Whole-study context: PBMCs, B-cell-depleted T cells, or T cells provided the cDNA or gDNA that made up the material.

The germline V gene has CDR1 DFQATT and CDR2 SNEGSKA (reference sequence). This CDR3 is 15 amino acids long. V shed 3 bases, J shed 9 bases, and the junction held 12 bases outside the gene matches. In the source study's methods: Nucleated cell counts were estimated from reference gene primer amplification. Produced via immunoSEQ multiplex PCR; TCRdb's table is partial and in-frame only. V, J and clone size derive from that table, while D and trimming were established from the DNA sequence. The repertoire holds more than 55,000 clones, with 85% to 90% as singletons. This chain uses TRBV20-1 with TRBJ2-7, with 12 bases aligning to TRBD1. The source material was peripheral blood. This TCR was recovered from a human donor with active COVID-19. The donor label of this sample is uncertain. The CDR3 coding sequence is TGCAGTGCTAGTAATTTGGGACAGGGGGCCAAAGTGCAGTACTTC. It translates to CSASNLGQGAKVQYF.